One sample yielded the 19 T cell receptor beta chains listed below, sequenced in a study of blood T cell repertoires in COVID-19. Clones were sequenced by immunoSEQ multiplex PCR, and TCRdb holds only the in-frame ones, with some missing. This sample yields 110,000 or so clones, of which roughly 80% are seen a single time; about 1.6% belongs to the top ten. Input material: peripheral blood. These receptors were obtained from a man aged 45-65 years with acute or convalescent COVID-19.

The J gene is TRBJ1-2, the V gene TRBV6-6; D remains unclear. CDR1 is MNHNY, CDR2 SVGAGI, per germline (reference sequence). V was cut by 2 bases and J by 6 bases, with 13 bases left in between. This CDR3 has 14 amino acids. The CDR3 nucleotides are TGTGCCAGCAGTTACGGAAGAGGGAGAGATGGCTACACCTTC. Encoded protein: CASSYGRGRDGYTF.

The rearrangement links TRBV7-9 to TRBJ1-2, with 7 bases matching TRBD1. Germline values: CDR1 SEHNR, CDR2 FQNEAQ (reference sequence). This CDR3 spans 14 amino acids. V shed 1 base and J 9 bases; nucleotides not matched to a gene: 8. The DNA for the CDR3 is TGTGCCAGCAGCTTAGTGACGGACAGGAGAAGCTACACCTTC. The encoded protein is CASSLVTDRRSYTF.

This clone was detected only a few times. This chain joins TRBV29-1 and TRBJ2-1; no reliable D call. V was cut by 2 bases and J by 4 bases, with 15 bases left in between. CDR3 size: 15 residues. Germline loops: CDR1 SQVTM, CDR2 ANQGSEA. The CDR3 is CSVESRQALYNEQFF. DNA of the CDR3: TGCAGCGTTGAAAGTCGGCAGGCTTTATACAATGAGCAGTTCTTC.

The J gene is TRBJ1-4, the V gene TRBV3-1 (or the pseudogene TRBV3-2); 8 nucleotides align to TRBD1. The J segment lost 3 bases and the V segment lost 4 bases, leaving 7 bases of the junction unmatched. The CDR3 totals 16 residues. Germline CDR1 LGHDT, CDR2 YNNKEL (reference sequence). CDR3 loop: CASSLGQGAANEKLFF. In nucleotides, the CDR3 is TGTGCCAGCAGCCTCGGGCAGGGGGCGGCTAATGAAAAACTGTTTTTT.

The V call is TRBV6-5, the J call TRBJ1-4; D not certain. The germline V gene has CDR1 MNHEY and CDR2 SVGAGI. The CDR3 spans 14 residues. Trimming cost V 6 bases and J 3 bases, with 11 bases left between them. CDR3 DNA: TGTGCCAGCAGCCTTCGGACTCCTAATGAAAAACTGTTTTTT. Its translation is CASSLRTPNEKLFF.

This sequence joins TRBV11-3 and TRBJ2-3; 8 bases align to TRBD1. J was trimmed by 4 bases and V by 5 bases; bases with no gene match: 8. In germline, CDR1 is SGHNT, CDR2 YENEEA. The CDR3 runs to 15 residues. The CDR3 is CASSPGQGDSDTQYF. The CDR3, as DNA: TGTGCCAGCAGCCCTGGACAGGGAGACTCAGATACGCAGTATTTT.

V gene TRBV2 combines with J gene TRBJ1-5, with D perhaps matching TRBD1 (6 bases). The CDR3 totals 13 residues. V shed 4 bases and J shed 4 bases, with 8 bases lying between them. Looked up from germline, CDR1 is SNHLY and CDR2 is FYNNEI. CDR3 nucleotides: TGTGCCAGCAGTGGGGGGCGAAATCAGCCCCAGCATTTT. It encodes CASSGGRNQPQHF. The variable domain in full, completed from reference TRBV2 and TRBJ1-5, reads EPEVTQTPSHQVTQMGQEVILRCVPISNHLYFYWYRQILGQKVEFLVSFYNNEISEKSEIFDDQFSVERPDGSNFTLKIRSTKLEDSAMYFCASSGGRNQPQHFGDGTRLSIL.

J is TRBJ1-3 and V is TRBV30; D not resolved. Trimming removed 1 base from V and 0 bases from J, with 16 bases in between. Germline-derived CDR1 and CDR2 are GTSNPN and SVGIG (reference sequence). The CDR3 has 17 amino acids. CDR3 in amino acids: CAWSAARTPTSGNTIYF. CDR3 nucleotides: TGTGCCTGGAGTGCCGCCCGAACTCCAACCTCTGGAAACACCATATATTTT.

This chain's CDR3 is CASRTSGVDTQYF. The DNA of the CDR3 is TGTGCCAGCAGGACTAGCGGGGTTGATACGCAGTATTTT. The rearrangement uses TRBV27 and TRBJ2-3, with 11 bases fitting TRBD2. The germline V gene has CDR1 MNHEY and CDR2 SMNVEV (reference sequence). This CDR3 spans 13 amino acids. Germline trimming cut 6 bases from V and 6 bases from J; bases unmatched to any gene: 2.

The chain couples TRBV5-1 to TRBJ2-3; 9 bases line up with TRBD2. The CDR3 has 16 residues. V lost 0 bases to trimming and J lost 1 base; unmatched junction nucleotides: 3. Germline V CDR1 and CDR2: SGHRS, YFSETQ. DNA of the CDR3: TGCGCCAGCAGCTTGGGGCGCGGGGGGGGCACAGATACGCAGTATTTT. As protein: CASSLGRGGGTDTQYF.

The chain couples TRBV5-5 to TRBJ2-1; the D gene is possibly TRBD2 (5 bases). The germline gives CDR1 SGHKS, CDR2 YYEKEE (reference sequence). This CDR3 region has 12 residues. V dropped 2 bases and J dropped 8 bases, with 8 bases sitting between them. CDR3 amino acids: CASSFTGDEQFF. The CDR3, as DNA: TGTGCCAGCAGCTTTACCGGGGATGAGCAGTTCTTC.

The DNA for the CDR3 is TGTGCCACCAGTGACCCGACAGGGAATGGGTGGGCCGGGGAGCTGTTTTTT. This translates into CATSDPTGNGWAGELFF. The chain uses TRBV24-1 and TRBJ2-2; 7 bases are shared with TRBD1. The V and J ends lost 4 bases and 6 bases, in that order; junction bases with no gene match: 13. Germline V gives CDR1 KGHDR, CDR2 SFDVKD. This CDR3 has 17 residues.

The chain has TRBV11-2 and TRBJ2-3; 7 positions match TRBD1. J was trimmed by 4 bases and V by 5 bases; bases with no gene match: 6. This CDR3 spans 14 amino acids. Germline CDR1 and CDR2: SGHAT and FQNNGV. CDR3 sequence (DNA): TGTGCCAGCAGCCTGGGACAGTTTGCAGATACGCAGTATTTT. This codes for CASSLGQFADTQYF.

V gene TRBV3-1 (or the pseudogene TRBV3-2) combines with J gene TRBJ2-2; D possibly corresponds to TRBD2 (6 bases). The CDR3 spans 14 residues. Germline CDR1 and CDR2: LGHDT and YNNKEL (reference sequence). Trimming stripped 4 bases from V and 5 bases from J, with 11 bases between. The CDR3 here is CASSPLRGTGELFF. CDR3 coding DNA: TGTGCCAGCAGCCCCCTACGGGGGACCGGGGAGCTGTTTTTT.

The CDR3 DNA sequence: TGCGCCAGCAGCTTAAAAGCGGGGGGAAACACCGGGGAGCTGTTTTTT. This encodes CASSLKAGGNTGELFF. The chain uses TRBV5-1 and TRBJ2-2, with TRBD2 matching 9 bases. This CDR3 comprises 16 residues. The trim removed 2 bases at V and 2 bases at J, leaving 4 bases unmatched. Germline V CDR1 and CDR2: SGHRS, YFSETQ.

The chain carries TRBV14 and TRBJ2-5; TRBD1 agrees at 9 bases. This CDR3 comprises 16 residues. The germline V gene has CDR1 SGHDN and CDR2 FVKESK. The V segment lost 1 base and the J segment 5 bases; nucleotides outside the gene matches: 8. CDR3 nucleotide sequence: TGTGCCAGCAGCCAAGGAGCGGGACAGGGTTACGAGACCCAGTACTTC. This translates into CASSQGAGQGYETQYF.

This chain links TRBV27 with TRBJ2-3; D is ambiguous. V dropped 5 bases and J dropped 4 bases, with 16 bases sitting between them. This CDR3 spans 15 amino acids. CDR1 is MNHEY and CDR2 is SMNVEV in the germline V gene (reference sequence). The CDR3 coding sequence is TGTGCCAGCAGTCGGTGGTTGGGCTATGCAGATACGCAGTATTTT. Translating gives CASSRWLGYADTQYF.

The table lists this clone with a count of one. V usage is TRBV7-3 and J usage is TRBJ1-2; the D gene is possibly TRBD1 (5 bases). This CDR3 is 13 amino acids long. Trimming stripped 2 bases from V and 8 bases from J, with 12 bases between. Germline CDR1 SGHTA, CDR2 FQGTGA. The CDR3 sequence is CASSLDLGGGYTF. In nucleotides, the CDR3 is TGTGCCAGCAGCTTAGATCTCGGGGGAGGCTACACCTTC.

V and J are TRBV4-1 and TRBJ1-2; D is possibly TRBD1 (6 bases). The CDR3 is 15 amino acids. Trimming cost V 2 bases and J 2 bases, with 12 bases left between them. CDR1 and CDR2 (germline): MGHRA, YSYEKL. For the CDR3, the DNA is TGCGCCAGCAGCCAACCGGGGCAGGGGAACTATGGCTACACCTTC. It encodes CASSQPGQGNYGYTF.